Listed below are T cell receptor beta chains from one sample, sequenced in a study of blood T cells in healthy people across ages. MiXCR, run by TCRdb on the 5' RACE reads, gives a single entry per CDR3 protein. Here the sample spans 1.5 million to 2 million distinct CDR3 sequences, around 40% being singletons. Input material: blood. The source is a human donor in good health. The conserved cysteine and the conserved F or W are not part of the CDR3 here.

CDR3: ASSNPDTNSPLH
V: TRBV4-3
J: TRBJ1-6

CDR3: ASRFTRTGDEQY
V: TRBV6-5
J: TRBJ2-7

CDR3: ASSQAGTQYEQY
V: TRBV6-5
J: NA

CDR3: ASSQDMAAGGQVEQY
V: TRBV4-1
J: TRBJ2-7

CDR3: ASSMLGGRMLVKNIQY
V: TRBV19
J: TRBJ2-4

CDR3: ASSAPRDRANYGYT
V: TRBV7-9
J: TRBJ1-2

CDR3: ASSFISETQY
V: TRBV7-9
J: TRBJ2-5

CDR3: ASRMGRFPYEQY
V: TRBV7-8
J: TRBJ2-7

CDR3: ASSSRALTPYEQY
V: TRBV7-2
J: NA

CDR3: ASSRRRGYT
V: TRBV28
J: TRBJ1-2

CDR3: SARVAGGLSYNEQF
V: TRBV20-1
J: TRBJ2-1

CDR3: SAPRGAGQRGYTQY
V: TRBV20-1
J: TRBJ2-3

CDR3: AIREDPRETQY
V: TRBV10-3
J: TRBJ2-5

CDR3: TSSPTTSGVNYEQY
V: TRBV12-3/TRBV12-4
J: NA

CDR3: ASSLGPNTEAF
V: TRBV5-1
J: TRBJ1-1

CDR3: ASSQASGQYEQF
V: TRBV3-1
J: TRBJ2-1

CDR3: AILSDTEAF
V: TRBV10-3
J: TRBJ1-1

CDR3: ASSSGLWRETQY
V: TRBV7-2
J: TRBJ2-5

CDR3: ASSLSKGARGYT
V: TRBV7-2
J: TRBJ1-2

CDR3: SAPLWGADTDTQY
V: TRBV20-1
J: TRBJ2-3

CDR3: SVKAEGYEQF
V: TRBV20-1
J: TRBJ2-1

CDR3: ATRGYNEQF
V: TRBV24-1
J: TRBJ2-1

CDR3: ASRGTGGTYEQY
V: TRBV6-5
J: TRBJ2-7

CDR3: ASSYPTKGTGDGYT
V: TRBV6-6
J: TRBJ1-2

CDR3: SASSGPDTQY
V: TRBV20-1
J: TRBJ2-3

CDR3: ASSAPRQGKINEQF
V: TRBV21-1
J: TRBJ2-1

CDR3: ASSYSPTSGIQY
V: TRBV6-2/TRBV6-3
J: TRBJ2-4

CDR3: SADRGANYGYT
V: TRBV20-1
J: TRBJ1-2

CDR3: ASSQEPTSGSVRNEQF
V: TRBV4-1
J: TRBJ2-1

CDR3: AISESASGAWIYEQY
V: TRBV10-3
J: NA

CDR3: ASSDLAGTYNEQF
V: TRBV6-4
J: TRBJ2-1

CDR3: ASSLAGTKGADEQF
V: TRBV7-9
J: TRBJ2-1

CDR3: ASSLGPAGTTDTQY
V: TRBV7-2
J: TRBJ2-3

CDR3: ASSPRGLSTDTQY
V: TRBV11-2
J: TRBJ2-3

CDR3: ASSSPAEREYYGYT
V: TRBV28
J: TRBJ1-2

CDR3: ASSQDDGLDGELF
V: TRBV4-3
J: TRBJ2-2

CDR3: ASSFAGGKGNTIY
V: TRBV7-8
J: TRBJ1-3

CDR3: ASRLATGGHTEAF
V: TRBV27
J: TRBJ1-1

CDR3: ASSVSAETQF
V: TRBV6-2/TRBV6-3
J: TRBJ2-1

CDR3: ASSFRTDEPGANVLT
V: TRBV5-1
J: TRBJ2-6

CDR3: SGAEVSEQY
V: TRBV20-1
J: TRBJ2-7

CDR3: ASSQRIAGELF
V: TRBV6-2/TRBV6-3
J: TRBJ2-2

CDR3: ASSWGQEGSGYT
V: TRBV5-1
J: TRBJ1-2

CDR3: ASSLRGSTEAF
V: TRBV7-2
J: TRBJ1-1

CDR3: ASSPSPGGISEKLF
V: TRBV28
J: TRBJ1-4

CDR3: VSSRKVADTQY
V: TRBV4-2
J: TRBJ2-3

CDR3: ASSELKGAYSNQPQH
V: TRBV25-1
J: TRBJ1-5

CDR3: ASSYEAGTGTDTQY
V: TRBV6-2/TRBV6-3
J: TRBJ2-3

CDR3: ASVEGPSYGYT
V: TRBV7-9
J: TRBJ1-2